This TCR beta chain originates from a study of CD8 T cells in ankylosing spondylitis. Study-wide findings and caveats: Both synovial fluid and blood in reactive arthritis had previously been reported to carry some motif variants. There was a TCR beta motif, made of several highly homologous variants, that appeared characteristic of ankylosing spondylitis blood.

In regard to this clonotype: Its antigen is as yet unknown.

The CDR3 has 14 residues. The germline V gene has CDR1 SGHNT and CDR2 YYREEE (reference sequence). V was clipped by 3 bases and J by 3 bases, with 13 bases between them. TCRdb fed the 5' RACE reads into MiXCR, producing one record per CDR3 protein. Of about 510,000 distinct CDR3 sequences listed, about 5% are singletons. This clonotype was obtained from a male donor with ankylosing spondylitis. The chain has TRBV5-4 and TRBJ2-7, with D perhaps TRBD1 (6 bases). Source material: blood, either unsorted or a sorted T cell fraction (not recorded which). CDR3 amino acids: CASSSPRDNYEQYF. CDR3 bases: TGTGCCAGCAGCTCCCCTCGGGACAACTACGAGCAGTACTTC.